These 10 T cell receptor beta chains originate from one sample sequenced in a study of T cell clonotyping in hematopoietic cell transplantation. The protocol was immunoSEQ multiplex PCR, while the TCRdb copy is restricted to in-frame clones and leaves out a portion. Among 5,500 to 7,000 clones listed, 86% were seen once. Sequencing used peripheral blood mononuclear cells, obtained 180 days after allogeneic stem cell transplant. The receptors here all came from a female patient aged 45 to 65 who had an allogeneic stem cell transplant from an unrelated donor, so the T cells may come from the graft donor. Some clones in this sample may be carry-over from other donors' samples.

The gene calls are TRBV5-1 and TRBJ1-6; weak D call: TRBD1 (5 bases). The V and J ends lost 7 bases and 7 bases respectively, with 21 bases between them. Germline CDR1 and CDR2: SGHRS and YFSETQ. CDR3 length: 16 amino acids. The CDR3 DNA is TGCGCCAGCCGTCCCAGGGTCTCGGGGGAGAATTCACCCCTCCACTTT. Translating it yields CASRPRVSGENSPLHF.

V is TRBV4-1 and J is TRBJ1-1; 8 bases fit TRBD1. V shed 3 bases and J 5 bases; nucleotides not matched to a gene: 11. Germline CDR1 is MGHRA and CDR2 is YSYEKL. This CDR3 is 16 amino acids long. The DNA of the CDR3 is TGCGCCAGCAGCCAGTTGACAGGGGCGGTTGTAACTGAAGCTTTCTTT. Protein product: CASSQLTGAVVTEAFF.

The chain has TRBV5-4 and TRBJ1-1, with no clear D. CDR3 length: 14 amino acids. Germline CDR1 is SGHNT and CDR2 is YYREEE (reference sequence). The ends were cut back, 5 bases at V and 2 bases at J, with 13 bases in the middle. The CDR3 DNA is TGTGCCAGCAGGGAATGGACGGGTAACACTGAAGCTTTCTTT. Its translation is CASREWTGNTEAFF.

The J gene is TRBJ2-7, the V gene TRBV18, with 10 bases fitting TRBD1. The CDR3 is 14 amino acids. The V and J ends lost 2 bases and 3 bases, in that order; junction bases with no gene match: 1. In germline, CDR1 is KGHSH, CDR2 LQKENI. In nucleotides, the CDR3 is TGTGCCAGCTCACCAGGGACAGGGGACTACGAGCAGTACTTC. This encodes CASSPGTGDYEQYF.

This clone was seen a few times. The chain combines TRBV7-6 with TRBJ1-1; a possible D gene is TRBD1 (5 bases). The V gene lost 1 base and the J gene lost 7 bases, with 13 bases spanning the gap. The CDR3 has 14 amino acids. The germline V gene has CDR1 SGHVS and CDR2 FNYEAQ. CDR3 in amino acids: CASSLGTQGGEAFF. The DNA for the CDR3 is TGTGCCAGCAGCTTAGGTACGCAGGGCGGTGAAGCTTTCTTT.

V is TRBV7-2 and J is TRBJ1-1, with 9 bases matching TRBD1. This CDR3 region has 12 residues. CDR1 is SGHTA and CDR2 is FQGNSA in the germline V gene. V gave up 5 bases and J gave up 6 bases; unmatched junction bases: 1. CDR3 region: CASSRDRAEAFF. CDR3 DNA: TGTGCCAGCAGCCGGGACAGGGCTGAAGCTTTCTTT.

The rearrangement links TRBV6-6 to TRBJ1-5, with TRBD1 identical over 7 bases. V was clipped by 6 bases and J by 1 base; unmatched bases: 9. Looked up from germline, CDR1 is MNHNY and CDR2 is SVGAGI (reference sequence). This CDR3 contains 16 residues. The DNA of the CDR3 is TGTGCCAGCAGCCCACCCTTACAGGGGAGCAATCAGCCCCAGCATTTT. This encodes CASSPPLQGSNQPQHF.

The V and J genes are TRBV11-3 and TRBJ2-1; D is ambiguous. The CDR3 is 14 amino acids. The germline CDR1 and CDR2 sequences are SGHNT and YENEEA. The ends were cut back, 5 bases at V and 5 bases at J, with 13 bases in the middle. The chain's CDR3 is CASSPMLDHNEQFF. The DNA for the CDR3 is TGTGCCAGCAGCCCGATGCTGGATCACAATGAGCAGTTCTTC.

The chain uses TRBV6-5 and TRBJ2-1, with 12 bases that match TRBD2. V gave up 2 bases and J gave up 15 bases; unmatched junction bases: 8. The germline V gene has CDR1 MNHEY and CDR2 SVGAGI. The CDR3 is made up of 14 amino acids. The CDR3 nucleotides are TGTGCCAGCAGTTACGGGCTAGCGGGGGGGCGTGCGTTCTTC. Its translation is CASSYGLAGGRAFF.

V is TRBV9 and J is TRBJ1-2; D ambiguous. Between the trimmed V and J ends, which lost 0 bases and 7 bases, there was a span of 16 bases. CDR1 is SGDLS and CDR2 is YYNGEE in the germline V gene. CDR3 length: 15 amino acids. CDR3 sequence (DNA): TGTGCCAGCAGCGTAGGGGAGGTCGCGCCTATTGGCTACACCTTC. Its protein product is CASSVGEVAPIGYTF.